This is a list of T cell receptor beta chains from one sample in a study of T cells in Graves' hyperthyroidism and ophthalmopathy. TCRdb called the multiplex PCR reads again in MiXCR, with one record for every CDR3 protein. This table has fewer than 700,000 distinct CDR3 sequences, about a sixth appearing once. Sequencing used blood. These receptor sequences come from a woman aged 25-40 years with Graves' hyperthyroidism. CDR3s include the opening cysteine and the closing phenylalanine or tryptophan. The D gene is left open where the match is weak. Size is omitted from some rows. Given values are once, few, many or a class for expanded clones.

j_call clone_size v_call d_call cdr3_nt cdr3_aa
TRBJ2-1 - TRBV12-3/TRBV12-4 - TGTGCCAGCAGTTTGGAGGGGTTCGATGAGCAGTTCTTC CASSLEGFDEQFF
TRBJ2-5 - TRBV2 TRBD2 TGTGCCAGCAGTTTACGGACTAGCGGGAGATCGGAGACCCAGTACTTC CASSLRTSGRSETQYF
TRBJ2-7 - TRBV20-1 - TGCAGTGCTAGAATGCGGGTACAAAGCTCCTACGAGCAGTACTTC CSARMRVQSSYEQYF
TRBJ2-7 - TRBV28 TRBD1 TGTGCCAGCAGCCCTCTCCCGACGACAGGGTCCTACGAGCAGTACTTC CASSPLPTTGSYEQYF
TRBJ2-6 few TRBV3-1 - TGTGCCAGCAGCCAAGATTCCAGGGCAGCTGGGGCCAACGTCCTGACTTTC CASSQDSRAAGANVLTF
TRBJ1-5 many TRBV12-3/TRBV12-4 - TGTGCCAGCAGGGGAGAGACCGGGACGTACAATCAGCCCCAGCATTTT CASRGETGTYNQPQHF
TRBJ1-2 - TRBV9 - TGTGCCAGCAGCGTAAGAGACACTGGAAACTATGGCTACACCTTC CASSVRDTGNYGYTF
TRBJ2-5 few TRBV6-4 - TGTGCCAGCAGCCCTCGGACCGGGGGTATCGAGACCCAGTACTTC CASSPRTGGIETQYF
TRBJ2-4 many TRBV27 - TGTGCCAGCAGCCCGCCCTACAAAAACATTCAGTACTTC CASSPPYKNIQYF
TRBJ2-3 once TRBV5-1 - TGCGCCAGCAGCTTGATGGTCGGGGCAGATACGCAGTATTTT CASSLMVGADTQYF
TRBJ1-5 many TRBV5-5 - TGTGCCAGCAGCTTGCTCACCGGTCAGCCCCAGCATTTT CASSLLTGQPQHF
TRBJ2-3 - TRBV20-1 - TGCAGTGCTAGTTCCCGCGGGGAAAGCACAGATACGCAGTATTTT CSASSRGESTDTQYF
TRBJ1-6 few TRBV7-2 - TGTGCCAGCAGCTTAATCGGGGGACGTAAAAATTCACCCCTCCACTTT CASSLIGGRKNSPLHF
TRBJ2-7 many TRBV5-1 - TGCGCCAGCAGTTGGGATCCATCCTACGAGCAGTACTTC CASSWDPSYEQYF
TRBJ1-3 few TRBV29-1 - TGCAGCGTTGTCACTCCTCTCGCAGGGGACACCATATATTTT CSVVTPLAGDTIYF
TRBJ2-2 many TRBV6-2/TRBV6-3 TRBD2 TGTGCCAGCAGTTACTGGGCGGGAGCCCCGAACACCGGGGAGCTGTTTTTT CASSYWAGAPNTGELFF
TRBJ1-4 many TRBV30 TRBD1 TGTGCCTGGAGCGACAGGGGGCGTGAAAAACTGTTTTTT CAWSDRGREKLFF
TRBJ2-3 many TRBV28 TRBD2 TGTGCCAGCAGCCCAACTAGCGGGAGAGATACGCAGTATTTT CASSPTSGRDTQYF
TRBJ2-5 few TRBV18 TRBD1 TGTGCCAGCTCACCACCCGGACAGGGAGGAGAGACCCAGTACTTC CASSPPGQGGETQYF
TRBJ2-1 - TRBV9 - TGTGCCAGCGAACCTGCCTACAATGAGCAGTTCTTC CASEPAYNEQFF
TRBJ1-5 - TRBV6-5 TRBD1 TGTGCCAGCGCGCCGGACAGGGACCATCAGCCCCAGCATTTT CASAPDRDHQPQHF
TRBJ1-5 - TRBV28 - TGTGCCAGCAGTTTAGGGCCAGGGGAGTACGATCAGCCCCAGCATTTT CASSLGPGEYDQPQHF
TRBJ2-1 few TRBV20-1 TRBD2 TGCAGTGCGAGGACTAGCGCAGGACGATACAATGAGCAGTTCTTC CSARTSAGRYNEQFF
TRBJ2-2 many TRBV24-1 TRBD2 TGTGCCACCAGTGATTTGGCTAGCGGAACCGGGGAGCTGTTTTTT CATSDLASGTGELFF
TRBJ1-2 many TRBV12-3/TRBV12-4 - TGTGCCAGCAGTCCTCTCGGAGCTAACTATGGCTACACCTTC CASSPLGANYGYTF
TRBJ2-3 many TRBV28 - TGTGCCAGCAGTCCCCGTTTTTACACAGATACGCAGTATTTT CASSPRFYTDTQYF
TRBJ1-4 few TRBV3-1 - TGTGCCAGCAGCCAGGAAAATGAAAAACTGTTTTTT CASSQENEKLFF
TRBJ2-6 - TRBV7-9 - TGTGCCAGCAGCTTAGCGGCCTCTGGGGCCAACGTCCTGACTTTC CASSLAASGANVLTF
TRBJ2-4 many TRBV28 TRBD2 TGTGCCAGCAGTTTGGGACTAGCGGGAGCCAAAAACATTCAGTACTTC CASSLGLAGAKNIQYF
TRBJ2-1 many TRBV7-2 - TGTGCCAGCAGCTTAAGAGAGCGGGAGCAGTTCTTC CASSLREREQFF
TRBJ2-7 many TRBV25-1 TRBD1 TGTGCCAGCAGTGGAACCGGGACAGGGGTCCACGAGCAGTACTTC CASSGTGTGVHEQYF
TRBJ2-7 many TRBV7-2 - TGTGCCAGCAGCTTAGGGGGTGGGACTCCCGTCTACGAGCAGTACTTC CASSLGGGTPVYEQYF
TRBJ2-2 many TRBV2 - TGTGCCAGCACTAGCTTCCCCACCGGGGAGCTGTTTTTT CASTSFPTGELFF
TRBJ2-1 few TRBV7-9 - TGTGCCAGCACCGACCTGGGGTACGATGAGCAGTTCTTC CASTDLGYDEQFF
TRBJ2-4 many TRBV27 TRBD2 TGTGCCAGCAAAGGACTAGCGGCCCCACTAGCCAAAAACATTCAGTACTTC CASKGLAAPLAKNIQYF